The present TCR beta chain was sequenced within a study of neoadjuvant nivolumab and ipilimumab in lung cancer. The CDR3 is 19 residues long. The germline gives CDR1 KGHSH, CDR2 LQKENI. Trimming pared 3 bases from V and 2 bases from J, leaving 24 bases between. Study-wide points: Resected-tumor TCR richness correlated positively with pretherapy blood richness. Resected tumors had greater TCR richness and clonality than uninvolved lung. Only two of four nivolumab-treated tumors gained richness and clonality by surgery.

As regards this clone: Its antigen is not known.

TCRdb's table, derived via immunoSEQ multiplex PCR, lists solely in-frame clones and lacks some. The data contain 25,000 to 35,000 clones, more than 80% of them singletons. This chain connects TRBV18 to TRBJ2-3; a possible D gene is TRBD2 (6 bases). The sample in question was tumor tissue, obtained after neoadjuvant nivolumab, alone or with ipilimumab, at or shortly before surgery. This clonotype was obtained from an adult with non-small cell lung cancer. CDR3 DNA: TGTGCCAGCTCACCCCAAACTCAACCGACTAGAGGTCACACAGATACGCAGTATTTT. Protein: CASSPQTQPTRGHTDTQYF.